Each of the 12 T cell receptor beta chains below was sequenced from the same sample in a study of T cells in Graves' hyperthyroidism and ophthalmopathy. The CDR3 regions of TCR beta were amplified from RNA transcripts. The study used the HTBI primer set for a first-round RT-PCR of the TCR CDR3. TCRdb reprocessed the multiplex PCR reads via MiXCR and lists one record per CDR3 protein. The table lists 500,000 to 650,000 distinct CDR3 sequences, over 15% of them singletons. The specimen was blood. The receptors were sampled from a woman under 30 with Graves' ophthalmopathy.

This clonotype was counted many times. The rearrangement joins TRBV7-2 to TRBJ2-1; 7 bases match TRBD1. This CDR3 spans 17 amino acids. The V segment lost 1 base and the J segment 1 base; nucleotides outside the gene matches: 7. The germline gives CDR1 SGHTA, CDR2 FQGNSA. The CDR3 is CASSLDPGGLSYNEQFF. Written as DNA, the CDR3 is TGTGCCAGCAGCTTAGATCCAGGGGGTTTATCCTACAATGAGCAGTTCTTC.

This clonotype has at least ten counts. The V and J genes are TRBV28 and TRBJ2-3, with D possibly being TRBD2 (6 bases). The V end lost 4 bases, the J end lost 1 base, and 12 bases lay between the germline ends. Per germline, CDR1 MDHEN and CDR2 SYDVKM. The CDR3 spans 15 residues. The CDR3, as DNA: TGTGCCAGCAGTTCCCGACCGGGGGGCACAGATACGCAGTATTTT. Translated, it gives CASSSRPGGTDTQYF. Combining the CDR3 with reference TRBV28 and TRBJ2-3 gives the whole variable domain DVKVTQSSRYLVKRTGEKVFLECVQDMDHENMFWYRQDPGLGLRLIYFSYDVKMKEKGDIPEGYSVSREKKERFSLILESASTNQTSMYLCASSSRPGGTDTQYFGPGTRLTVL.

This chain joins TRBV29-1 and TRBJ1-4; D is unresolved. This CDR3 has 13 amino acids. Trimming took off 3 bases at V and 5 bases at J, with 10 bases between the two ends. Germline V CDR1 and CDR2: SQVTM, ANQGSEA. The CDR3 loop reads CSVDSSGNEKLFF. For the CDR3, the DNA is TGCAGCGTTGATAGTTCGGGGAATGAAAAACTGTTTTTT.

The chain recombines TRBV6-1 with TRBJ2-4; D is perhaps TRBD2 (7 bases). V was pared by 6 bases and J by 0 bases, with 12 bases between. CDR1 MNHNS and CDR2 SASEGT come from the germline V gene. This CDR3 has 15 residues. CDR3 nucleotides: TGTGCCAGCAGACTAGGGGGGGGAGCCAAAAACATTCAGTACTTC. This translates into CASRLGGGAKNIQYF.

This clonotype was counted a few times. The rearrangement uses TRBV6-1 and TRBJ2-2, with a possible D match to TRBD2 (6 bases). The CDR3 has 15 residues. Trimming shortened V by 5 bases and J by 1 base, and 11 bases separated the two germline ends. The germline CDR1 and CDR2 sequences are MNHNS and SASEGT. The CDR3 spells CASSPRLGNTGELFF. CDR3 in DNA: TGTGCCAGCAGTCCCAGACTAGGGAACACCGGGGAGCTGTTTTTT.

The J gene is TRBJ2-7, the V gene TRBV7-6; the match to TRBD1 covers 9 bases. Looked up from germline, CDR1 is SGHVS and CDR2 is FNYEAQ. V dropped 1 base and J dropped 2; count of bases not matched to a gene: 6. This CDR3 has 16 residues. CDR3 bases: TGTGCCAGCAGCTTAGACGGGACAGGGCCACCCTACGAGCAGTACTTC. Amino acids: CASSLDGTGPPYEQYF.

Remarks on this clonotype: This may stem from a read error, because a much larger clone lies one nucleotide away. The V and J genes are TRBV29-1 and TRBJ2-1; no reliable D call. The CDR3 is 15 residues long. The germline gives CDR1 SQVTM, CDR2 ANQGSEA. CDR3 sequence: CSAEDGRSPYNEQFF. In DNA form, the CDR3 reads TGCAGCGCTGAAGACGGTAGATCTCCCTACAATGAGCAGTTCTTC.

The table lists this clonotype with many counts. This chain uses TRBV28 with TRBJ2-1; 9 positions match TRBD2. CDR1 is MDHEN and CDR2 is SYDVKM in the germline V gene. The ends lost 5 bases at V and 9 bases at J; junction bases unmatched: 11. The CDR3 covers 15 residues. The DNA of the CDR3 is TGTGCCAGCAGTCCCCATTCTAGCGGGATTAGTGAGCAGTTCTTC. Translating it yields CASSPHSSGISEQFF.

The V call is TRBV7-3, the J call TRBJ2-1; tentative D call: TRBD1 (6 bases). The CDR3 is made up of 13 amino acids. Germline CDR1 and CDR2: SGHTA and FQGTGA. The ends were cut back, 4 bases at V and 9 bases at J, with 13 bases in the middle. The CDR3, as DNA: TGTGCCAGCAGCTCACAGGGACGGGCTGAGCAGTTCTTC. It is translated as CASSSQGRAEQFF.

This clonotype has at least ten counts. The chain joins TRBV13 to TRBJ2-7; D call uncertain. The CDR3 consists of 12 residues. Germline V CDR1 and CDR2: PRHDT, FYEKMQ (reference sequence). V was pared by 4 bases and J by 3 bases, with 7 bases between. This CDR3 is CASSSSDYEQYF. For the CDR3, the DNA is TGTGCCAGCAGCTCCTCCGACTACGAGCAGTACTTC.

The J gene is TRBJ1-6, the V gene TRBV5-1, with D maybe TRBD1 (6 bases). V was trimmed by 4 bases and J by 3 bases, leaving 14 bases between them. Germline V gene data show CDR1 as SGHRS and CDR2 as YFSETQ. The CDR3 extends over 16 amino acids. CDR3 protein: CASSLGVGGYNSPLHF. CDR3 bases: TGCGCCAGCAGCCTGGGGGTAGGGGGCTATAATTCACCCCTCCACTTT. The variable domain in full, with the rest retrieved from reference TRBV5-1 and TRBJ1-6, is KAGVTQTPRYLIKTRGQQVTLSCSPISGHRSVSWYQQTPGQGLQFLFEYFSETQRNKGNFPGRFSGRQFSNSRSEMNVSTLELGDSALYLCASSLGVGGYNSPLHFGNGTRLTVT.

This clonotype has ten or more counts. The chain joins TRBV5-1 to TRBJ2-7, with D tentatively TRBD1 (6 bases). The V end lost 0 bases, the J end lost 2 bases, and 15 bases lay between the germline ends. Looked up from germline, CDR1 is SGHRS and CDR2 is YFSETQ. This CDR3 has 16 amino acids. CDR3 nucleotide sequence: TGCGCCAGCAGCTTGGTGGGTTTGACAGGAGCCTACGAGCAGTACTTC. It specifies CASSLVGLTGAYEQYF.